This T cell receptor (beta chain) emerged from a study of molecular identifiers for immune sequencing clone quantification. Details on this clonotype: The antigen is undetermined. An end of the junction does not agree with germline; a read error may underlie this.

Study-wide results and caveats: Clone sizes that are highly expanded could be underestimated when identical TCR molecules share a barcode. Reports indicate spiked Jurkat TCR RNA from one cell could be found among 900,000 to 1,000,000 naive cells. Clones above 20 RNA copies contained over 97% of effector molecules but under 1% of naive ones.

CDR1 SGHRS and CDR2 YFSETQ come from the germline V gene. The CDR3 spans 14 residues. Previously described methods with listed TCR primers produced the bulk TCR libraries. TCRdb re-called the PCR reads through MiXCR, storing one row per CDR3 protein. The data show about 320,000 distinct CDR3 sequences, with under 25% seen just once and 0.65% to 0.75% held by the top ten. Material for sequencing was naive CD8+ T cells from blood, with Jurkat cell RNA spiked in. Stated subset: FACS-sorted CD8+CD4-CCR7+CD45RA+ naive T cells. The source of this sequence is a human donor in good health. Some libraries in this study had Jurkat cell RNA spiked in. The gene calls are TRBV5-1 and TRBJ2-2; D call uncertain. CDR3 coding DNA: TGCGCCAGCAGCTTGAGAAGGAACGCCGGGGAGCTGTTTTTT. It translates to CASSLRRNAGELFF. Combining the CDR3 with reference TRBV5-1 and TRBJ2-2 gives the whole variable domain KAGVTQTPRYLIKTRGQQVTLSCSPISGHRSVSWYQQTPGQGLQFLFEYFSETQRNKGNFPGRFSGRQFSNSRSEMNVSTLELGDSALYLCASSLRRNAGELFFGEGSRLTVL.